These T cell receptor beta chains were read from a single sample in a study of a mutant IDH1 vaccine in newly diagnosed glioma. This table comes from immunoSEQ multiplex PCR, and its TCRdb copy is limited to in-frame clones, with some not included. Among tens of thousands of clones, around 83% were seen once, and the ten largest hold 24%. The antigens of these receptors remain unknown. The sample in question was PBMCs, obtained from a glioma patient whose treatment included an IDH1 peptide vaccine. The origin of the receptors is a young man with glioma. Each CDR3 is given with its conserved first and last residue. The order of the fields is CDR3 length, D gene, J gene, V gene, clone size, CDR3 DNA, CDR3 protein. D genes are given only for firm matches. Clone sizes are given selectively: once, few, many, or a class where the clone is expanded.

length: 13
D: NA
J: TRBJ1-1
V: TRBV10-3
size: few
DNA: TGTGCCATCAGTGTTGGGGTCAACACTGAAGCTTTCTTT
CDR3: CAISVGVNTEAFF

length: 13
D: NA
J: TRBJ1-2
V: TRBV7-2
size: NA
DNA: TGTGCCAGCAGCTTAAGGGTGGACTATGGCTACACCTTC
CDR3: CASSLRVDYGYTF

length: 16
D: TRBD1
J: TRBJ1-4
V: TRBV11-2
size: NA
DNA: TGTGCCAGCAGCTTAGGGAGGGACAGGGTTAATGAAAAACTGTTTTTT
CDR3: CASSLGRDRVNEKLFF

length: 15
D: NA
J: TRBJ1-3
V: TRBV7-3
size: once
DNA: TGTGCCAGCAGTCTGGGGGCGTCGTCTGGAAGCACCATATATTTT
CDR3: CASSLGASSGSTIYF

length: 13
D: TRBD1
J: TRBJ1-1
V: TRBV29-1
size: NA
DNA: TGCAGCGGGGGGACAGGCCCGAACACTGAAGCTTTCTTT
CDR3: CSGGTGPNTEAFF

length: 16
D: NA
J: TRBJ1-2
V: TRBV11-2
size: NA
DNA: TGTGCCAGCAGCTTAGAGGCAGGACGGACTAACTATGGCTACACCTTC
CDR3: CASSLEAGRTNYGYTF

length: 15
D: NA
J: TRBJ2-5
V: TRBV11-3
size: NA
DNA: TGTGCCAGCAGCTTAGATGGAAGGGCCGGGGAGACCCAGTACTTC
CDR3: CASSLDGRAGETQYF

length: 11
D: NA
J: TRBJ2-7
V: TRBV19
size: NA
DNA: TGTGCCAGTAGTGAGGGCTACGAGCAGTACTTC
CDR3: CASSEGYEQYF

length: 18
D: TRBD1
J: TRBJ2-1
V: TRBV5-6
size: NA
DNA: TGTGCCAGCAGCTCCGACAGGGGGCGACGAAGCTCCTACAATGAGCAGTTCTTC
CDR3: CASSSDRGRRSSYNEQFF

length: 12
D: TRBD1
J: TRBJ2-5
V: TRBV2
size: NA
DNA: TGTGCCAGCGGGACAGAAGAAGAGACCCAGTACTTC
CDR3: CASGTEEETQYF

length: 12
D: NA
J: TRBJ2-7
V: TRBV29-1
size: NA
DNA: TGCAGCGTCGGAGGACAGATCTACGAGCAGTACTTC
CDR3: CSVGGQIYEQYF

length: 17
D: TRBD2
J: TRBJ2-1
V: TRBV7-9
size: few
DNA: TGTGCCAGCAGCTTCCCTAGCGGGAGTAGGTCCTACAATGAGCAGTTCTTC
CDR3: CASSFPSGSRSYNEQFF

length: 15
D: NA
J: TRBJ1-5
V: TRBV15
size: NA
DNA: TGTGCCACCAGCAGGGAGAGTGGAGTCAATCAGCCCCAGCATTTT
CDR3: CATSRESGVNQPQHF

length: 15
D: NA
J: TRBJ1-4
V: TRBV5-1
size: NA
DNA: TGCGCCAGCAGCTCTGGGCGGGTGAGGCATGAAAAACTGTTTTTT
CDR3: CASSSGRVRHEKLFF

length: 16
D: TRBD2
J: TRBJ2-3
V: TRBV2
size: NA
DNA: TGTGCCAGCAGTGTCGGACTAGCGGGGGGTGTAGATACGCAGTATTTT
CDR3: CASSVGLAGGVDTQYF

length: 15
D: NA
J: TRBJ2-4
V: TRBV2
size: once
DNA: TGTGCCAGCAGTGTCCAAGGTCCGGGCAAAAACATTCAGTACTTC
CDR3: CASSVQGPGKNIQYF

length: 13
D: TRBD1
J: TRBJ1-2
V: TRBV5-1
size: NA
DNA: TGCGCCAGCAGCCTCGACAGGGGTTATGGCTACACCTTC
CDR3: CASSLDRGYGYTF

length: 13
D: NA
J: TRBJ1-3
V: TRBV30
size: NA
DNA: TGTGCCTGGAGGCAAAACTCTGGAAACACCATATATTTT
CDR3: CAWRQNSGNTIYF

length: 12
D: TRBD1
J: TRBJ1-1
V: TRBV30
size: NA
DNA: TGTGCCTGGCGAGACAGGGAGTACCAAGCTTTCTTT
CDR3: CAWRDREYQAFF

length: 14
D: NA
J: TRBJ1-2
V: TRBV15
size: NA
DNA: TGTGCCACCAGCAGAGATGGCAGGGTCTATGGCTACACCTTC
CDR3: CATSRDGRVYGYTF

length: 12
D: NA
J: TRBJ2-4
V: TRBV30
size: NA
DNA: TGTGCCTGGAGTGACTGGGCAGACATTCAGTACTTC
CDR3: CAWSDWADIQYF

length: 14
D: NA
J: TRBJ1-2
V: TRBV29-1
size: NA
DNA: TGCAGCGTTGAAGGCAGGGGCCTTAACTATGGCTACACCTTC
CDR3: CSVEGRGLNYGYTF

length: 13
D: TRBD1
J: TRBJ1-2
V: TRBV9
size: once
DNA: TGTGCCAGCGGACCAGGGGGCAACTATGGCTACACCTTC
CDR3: CASGPGGNYGYTF

length: 18
D: NA
J: TRBJ1-4
V: TRBV21-1
size: NA
DNA: TGTGCCAGCAGCAAGGAGGTTCACAGGGAACCCGCAAATGAAAAACTGTTTTTT
CDR3: CASSKEVHREPANEKLFF

length: 14
D: NA
J: TRBJ1-5
V: TRBV19
size: NA
DNA: TGTGCCAGTAGTATAGGGGACTCGGGGTGGCCCCAGCATTTT
CDR3: CASSIGDSGWPQHF

length: 12
D: NA
J: TRBJ1-1
V: TRBV29-1
size: NA
DNA: TGCAGCGGGGGACTTGGGAACACTGAAGCTTTCTTT
CDR3: CSGGLGNTEAFF

length: 13
D: TRBD1
J: TRBJ1-1
V: TRBV10-3
size: NA
DNA: TGTGCCATGTTAGACAGGGAGAACACTGAAGCTTTCTTT
CDR3: CAMLDRENTEAFF

length: 15
D: TRBD1
J: TRBJ2-3
V: TRBV11-2
size: NA
DNA: TGTGCCAGCTTCCCCGGGACAGGGCCTTCAGATACGCAGTATTTT
CDR3: CASFPGTGPSDTQYF

length: 12
D: NA
J: TRBJ1-3
V: TRBV2
size: NA
DNA: TGTGCCAGCACAGACGACGGAAACACCATATATTTT
CDR3: CASTDDGNTIYF

length: 12
D: NA
J: TRBJ1-2
V: TRBV6-1
size: NA
DNA: TGTGCCAGCAGTGAAGGGGTCAGGACCTACACCTTC
CDR3: CASSEGVRTYTF

length: 15
D: TRBD1
J: TRBJ2-3
V: TRBV14
size: NA
DNA: TGTGCCAGCAGCCCTTTCGGACAGGGGTTAGATACGCAGTATTTT
CDR3: CASSPFGQGLDTQYF

length: 13
D: NA
J: TRBJ1-2
V: TRBV5-6
size: NA
DNA: TGTGCCAGCAGCCCGGGACGAAACTATGGCTACACCTTC
CDR3: CASSPGRNYGYTF

length: 16
D: NA
J: TRBJ2-2
V: TRBV25-1
size: NA
DNA: TGTGCCAGCAGTGAACGCCAAGCGGCGAACACCGGGGAGCTGTTTTTT
CDR3: CASSERQAANTGELFF

length: 17
D: TRBD2
J: TRBJ2-7
V: TRBV10-3
size: NA
DNA: TGTGCCATCAGTGAGGCCGTGACTAGCGGGAGGGCCTACGAGCAGTACTTC
CDR3: CAISEAVTSGRAYEQYF

length: 14
D: NA
J: TRBJ1-2
V: TRBV19
size: NA
DNA: TGTGCCAGTAGTGCGTTAGTGTCTAACTATGGCTACACCTTC
CDR3: CASSALVSNYGYTF

length: 14
D: NA
J: TRBJ2-7
V: TRBV4-1
size: once
DNA: TGCGCCAGCAGCCAGGATATATCAGGGGACGAGCAGTACTTC
CDR3: CASSQDISGDEQYF

length: 13
D: NA
J: TRBJ2-1
V: TRBV30
size: NA
DNA: TGTGCCTGGATCGCGAGCTCCTACAATGAGCAGTTCTTC
CDR3: CAWIASSYNEQFF

length: 15
D: TRBD1
J: TRBJ1-1
V: TRBV7-9
size: NA
DNA: TGTGCCAGCAGCTCGGGACAGGGCCTGAACACTGAAGCTTTCTTT
CDR3: CASSSGQGLNTEAFF

length: 15
D: NA
J: TRBJ1-1
V: TRBV9
size: NA
DNA: TGTGCCAGCAGCGTAGGTGGACGACGCACCACTGAAGCTTTCTTT
CDR3: CASSVGGRRTTEAFF

length: 15
D: NA
J: TRBJ2-7
V: TRBV7-9
size: NA
DNA: TGTGCCAGCAGCTTATCGGAGGGGATCCCCTACGAGCAGTACTTC
CDR3: CASSLSEGIPYEQYF

length: 12
D: NA
J: TRBJ1-1
V: TRBV6-4
size: medium-sized
DNA: TGTGCCAGCAACTTACAGGGCACTGAAGCTTTCTTT
CDR3: CASNLQGTEAFF

length: 15
D: NA
J: TRBJ1-4
V: TRBV19
size: NA
DNA: TGTGCCAGTAGTACACGTTGGCAGAGCAATGAAAAACTGTTTTTT
CDR3: CASSTRWQSNEKLFF

length: 14
D: TRBD1
J: TRBJ1-2
V: TRBV29-1
size: once
DNA: TGCAGCGTAGATGGACAGGGGACGGGCTATGGCTACACCTTC
CDR3: CSVDGQGTGYGYTF

length: 14
D: NA
J: TRBJ2-5
V: TRBV7-9
size: NA
DNA: TGTGCCAGCAGCTTGGGCAGGGGAGAAGAGACCCAGTACTTC
CDR3: CASSLGRGEETQYF

length: 12
D: NA
J: TRBJ1-1
V: TRBV4-3
size: NA
DNA: TGCGCCAGCAGCCAAGCTAGAGGGGCGGCTTTCTTT
CDR3: CASSQARGAAFF

length: 15
D: NA
J: TRBJ1-4
V: TRBV6-1
size: NA
DNA: TGTGCCAGCAGTAACCCCGTGGCAGGGTGGGAAAAACTGTTTTTT
CDR3: CASSNPVAGWEKLFF

length: 16
D: TRBD1
J: TRBJ2-5
V: TRBV5-4
size: NA
DNA: TGTGCCAGCAGCTTACCGCCGGGACAGGGGAAAGAGACCCAGTACTTC
CDR3: CASSLPPGQGKETQYF